This passage covers 10 T cell receptor beta chains from one sample sequenced in a study of T cells in pancreatic ductal adenocarcinoma (dated by TCRdb to the late 2010s). Libraries were prepared through the immunoSEQ multiplex PCR assay. TCRdb provides this immuneACCESS table in a form limited to in-frame rearrangements. Some clones are lacking; in checked studies, under half of them reflect an unresolved V gene, and why the rest are absent is not known. Across this sample there are over 85,000 clones, with around 96% seen only once. About 3.4% of the sample comes from the top ten. Pancreatic ductal adenocarcinoma patients who had undergone surgery without neoadjuvant therapy were selected. The sample comprised PBMCs. Receptor source: a human donor with pancreatic ductal adenocarcinoma.

This clone appeared once. The V call is TRBV7-2, the J call TRBJ1-2; TRBD1 might be the D (5 bases). V lost 3 bases, J lost 8 bases, and 13 bases lay in between. CDR3 length: 13 residues. Germline lookup yields CDR1 SGHTA and CDR2 FQGNSA. The CDR3 DNA sequence: TGTGCCAGCAGCTTCGACCGACAGAGCGGCTACACCTTC. This encodes CASSFDRQSGYTF.

The V gene is TRBV19, the J gene TRBJ2-5; 8 bases match TRBD1. The ends lost 8 bases at V and 3 bases at J; junction bases unmatched: 2. From germline, CDR1 is LNHDA and CDR2 SQIVND (reference sequence). The CDR3 is made up of 12 amino acids. The CDR3 DNA is TGTGCCAGTTCACAGGGGGAAGAGACCCAGTACTTC. Its protein product is CASSQGEETQYF.

The J gene is TRBJ2-1, the V gene TRBV5-6; 11 nucleotides match TRBD2. With V trimmed by 3 bases and J by 1 base, 3 bases remained unmatched. Germline V gene lookup returns CDR1 SGHDT and CDR2 YYEEEE. This CDR3 is built from 16 residues. CDR3 sequence reads: CASSWLAGGSYNEQFF. For the CDR3, the DNA is TGTGCCAGCAGCTGGCTAGCGGGAGGTTCCTACAATGAGCAGTTCTTC. Drawing the rest from reference TRBV5-6 and TRBJ2-1, the complete variable domain is DAGVTQSPTHLIKTRGQQVTLRCSPKSGHDTVSWYQQALGQGPQFIFQYYEEEERQRGNFPDRFSGHQFPNYSSELNVNALLLGDSALYLCASSWLAGGSYNEQFFGPGTRLTVL.

The chain combines TRBV6-5 with TRBJ2-7; TRBD1 matches 10 bases. V was pared by 6 bases and J by 6 bases, with 5 bases of the junction left unmatched. Germline-derived CDR1 and CDR2 are MNHEY and SVGAGI. The CDR3 contains 13 residues. CDR3 sequence (DNA): TGTGCCAGCAGAAGGGACAGGGGAGGCGAGCAGTACTTC. Translated: CASRRDRGGEQYF.

V usage is TRBV28 and J usage is TRBJ1-4; 8 bases are a match to TRBD1. The junction had 11 bases not matched to a gene; V was cut back by 4 bases and J by 4 bases. CDR3 length: 17 amino acids. Germline loops: CDR1 MDHEN, CDR2 SYDVKM. The chain's CDR3 is CASSSWQGARVNEKLFF. CDR3 coding DNA: TGTGCCAGCAGTTCATGGCAGGGGGCGCGGGTTAATGAAAAACTGTTTTTT.

This rearrangement joins TRBV18 to TRBJ2-2; D unresolved. Germline loops: CDR1 KGHSH, CDR2 LQKENI. The CDR3 is 15 residues long. V gave up 3 bases and J gave up 0 bases, with 8 bases separating them. The CDR3 DNA follows: TGTGCCAGCTCACCGCGCAGGCCGAACACCGGGGAGCTGTTTTTT. It codes for CASSPRRPNTGELFF.

The chain uses TRBV11-2 and TRBJ2-5, with 8 positions matching TRBD2. The V gene end was trimmed by 5 bases and the J gene end by 4 bases; junction bases not matched to a gene: 9. Germline CDR1 is SGHAT and CDR2 is FQNNGV. This CDR3 is built from 15 residues. The CDR3 loop reads CASSRLALRGETQYF. The CDR3 DNA sequence: TGTGCCAGCAGCAGACTAGCGCTCCGAGGAGAGACCCAGTACTTC.

The count of this clone is one. This chain joins TRBV5-6 and TRBJ1-2; a possible D gene is TRBD1 (6 bases). The ends were cut back, 2 bases at V and 1 base at J, with 21 bases in the middle. The CDR3 spans 18 residues. Germline lookup yields CDR1 SGHDT and CDR2 YYEEEE. CDR3 region: CASSFPSSQGHLNYGYTF. CDR3 DNA: TGTGCCAGCAGCTTCCCCTCATCACAGGGACACCTTAACTATGGCTACACCTTC.

The chain employs TRBV7-7 and TRBJ2-1; 9 nucleotides line up with TRBD2. Germline V gene data show CDR1 as SSHAT and CDR2 as FNYEAQ (reference sequence). The CDR3 covers 13 residues. CDR3 coding DNA: TGTGCTAGCTCTCTAGCGGGAAATAATGAGCAGTTCTTC. Its translation is CASSLAGNNEQFF.

The chain is built from TRBV25-1 and TRBJ2-3; TRBD2 matches at 9 bases. V lost 6 bases to trimming and J lost 6 bases; unmatched junction nucleotides: 4. CDR1 and CDR2 from the germline V gene are MGHDK and SYGVNS. CDR3 size: 13 residues. The CDR3 DNA is TGTGCCAGCAGGGTTGCGGGAGGGGATACGCAGTATTTT. Protein product: CASRVAGGDTQYF. Looking up the rest from reference TRBV25-1 and TRBJ2-3 gives the full variable domain: EADIYQTPRYLVIGTGKKITLECSQTMGHDKMYWYQQDPGMELHLIHYSYGVNSTEKGDLSSESTVSRIRTEHFPLTLESARPSHTSQYLCASRVAGGDTQYFGPGTRLTVL.